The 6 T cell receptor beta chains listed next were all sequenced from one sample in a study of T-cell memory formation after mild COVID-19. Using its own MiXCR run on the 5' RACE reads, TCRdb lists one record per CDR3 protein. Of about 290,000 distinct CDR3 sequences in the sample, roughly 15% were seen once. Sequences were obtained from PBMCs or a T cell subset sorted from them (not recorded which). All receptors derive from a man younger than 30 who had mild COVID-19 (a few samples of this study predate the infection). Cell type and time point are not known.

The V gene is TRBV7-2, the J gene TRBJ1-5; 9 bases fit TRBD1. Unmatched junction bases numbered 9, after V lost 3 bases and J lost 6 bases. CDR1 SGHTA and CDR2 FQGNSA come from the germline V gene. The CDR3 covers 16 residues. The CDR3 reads CASSFGPGQGTQPQHF. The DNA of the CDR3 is TGTGCCAGCAGCTTCGGTCCGGGACAGGGTACTCAGCCCCAGCATTTT.

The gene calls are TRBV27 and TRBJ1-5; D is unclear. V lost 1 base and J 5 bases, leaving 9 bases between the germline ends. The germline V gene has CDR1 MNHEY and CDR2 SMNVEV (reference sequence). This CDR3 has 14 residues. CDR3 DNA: TGTGCCAGCAGTTTATTGGGGAACGATCAGCCCCAGCATTTT. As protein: CASSLLGNDQPQHF.

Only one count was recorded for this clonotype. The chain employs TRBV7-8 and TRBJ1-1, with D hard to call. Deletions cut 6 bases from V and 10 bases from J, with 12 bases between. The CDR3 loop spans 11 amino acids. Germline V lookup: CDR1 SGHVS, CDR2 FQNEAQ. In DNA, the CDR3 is TGTGCCAGCAGGGGCTCTATTGGAGCTTTCTTT. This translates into CASRGSIGAFF.

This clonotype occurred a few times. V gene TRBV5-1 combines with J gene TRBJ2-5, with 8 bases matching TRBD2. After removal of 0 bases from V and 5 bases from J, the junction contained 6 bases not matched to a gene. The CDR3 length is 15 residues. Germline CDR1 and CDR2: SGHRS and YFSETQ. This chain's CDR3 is CASSLAPGGLETQYF. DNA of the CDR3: TGCGCCAGCAGCTTGGCCCCGGGGGGGCTGGAGACCCAGTACTTC.

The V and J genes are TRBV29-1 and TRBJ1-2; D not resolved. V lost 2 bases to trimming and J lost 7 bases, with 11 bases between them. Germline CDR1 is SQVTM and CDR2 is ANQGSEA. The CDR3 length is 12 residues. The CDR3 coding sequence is TGCAGCGTTGAAACAGTCGGCGGTGGCTACACCTTC. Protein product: CSVETVGGGYTF. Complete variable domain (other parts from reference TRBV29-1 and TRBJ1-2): SAVISQKPSRDICQRGTSLTIQCQVDSQVTMMFWYRQQPGQSLTLIATANQGSEATYESGFVIDKFPISRPNLTFSTLTVSNMSPEDSSIYLCSVETVGGGYTFGSGTRLTVV.

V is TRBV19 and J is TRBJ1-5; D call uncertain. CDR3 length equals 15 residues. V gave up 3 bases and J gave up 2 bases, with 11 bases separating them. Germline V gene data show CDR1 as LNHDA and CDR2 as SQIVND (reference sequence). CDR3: CASSIHGVGNQPQHF. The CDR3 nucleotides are TGTGCCAGTAGTATCCACGGGGTAGGCAATCAGCCCCAGCATTTT. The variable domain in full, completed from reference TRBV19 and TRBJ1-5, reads DGGITQSPKYLFRKEGQNVTLSCEQNLNHDAMYWYRQDPGQGLRLIYYSQIVNDFQKGDIAEGYSVSREKKESFPLTVTSAQKNPTAFYLCASSIHGVGNQPQHFGDGTRLSIL.